The 26 T cell receptor beta chains reported below all come from one sample, sequenced in a study of T cell repertoires in cytomegalovirus infection. TCRdb analysed the reads with MiXCR anew, one entry per CDR3 protein. The data hold just under 550,000 distinct CDR3 sequences, with about 30% observed a single time. Material for sequencing was PBMCs. The origin of the receptors is a human donor in good health (CMV status not recorded). Some clones in this sample may be carry-over from other donors' samples.

This rearrangement joins TRBV7-9 to TRBJ1-1, with TRBD1 matching 7 bases. The CDR3 covers 15 residues. The V gene end was trimmed by 6 bases and the J gene end by 7 bases; junction bases not matched to a gene: 14. Germline CDR1 and CDR2: SEHNR and FQNEAQ (reference sequence). DNA for the CDR3: TGTGCCAGCAGGAGGGACAGCGACCCTACCCGTGAAGCTTTCTTT. Its protein is CASRRDSDPTREAFF.

In this sample, this clonotype turned up a few times. The DNA of the CDR3 is TGTGCCACCAGCAGAGATAATGAAGCTTTCTTT. This translates into CATSRDNEAFF. The V and J genes are TRBV15 and TRBJ1-1; D ambiguous. The CDR3 sequence is 11 residues long. Germline values: CDR1 LNHNV, CDR2 YYDKDF (reference sequence). Trimming removed 0 bases at V and 7 bases at J, with 3 bases between.

This clonotype has more than one count but fewer than ten. V is TRBV12-3 or TRBV12-4 and J is TRBJ2-4; the D is unclear. V shed 4 bases and J shed 0 bases, with 4 bases lying between them. This CDR3 comprises 13 residues. The CDR3 nucleotides read TGTGCCAGCAGTTGGGGAGCCAAAAACATTCAGTACTTC. It translates to CASSWGAKNIQYF.

This clonotype has a count of ten or more. The chain has TRBV6-1 and TRBJ1-5; D unresolved. Germline CDR1 is MNHNS and CDR2 is SASEGT. Trimming removed 8 bases at V and 2 bases at J, with 13 bases between. The CDR3 is 14 amino acids. The CDR3 is CASGREPGNQPQHF. The CDR3 nucleotides are TGTGCCAGCGGTCGGGAGCCGGGCAATCAGCCCCAGCATTTT.

This clonotype has a count of ten or more. The chain combines TRBV7-8 with TRBJ2-3, with unresolved D. Deletions cut 5 bases from V and 0 bases from J, with 15 bases between. The germline CDR1 and CDR2 sequences are SGHVS and FQNEAQ. This CDR3 comprises 16 residues. DNA for the CDR3: TGTGCCAGCAGCACCGACTCCTTTGGTAGCACAGATACGCAGTATTTT. It is translated as CASSTDSFGSTDTQYF.

This clonotype showed up many times. This sequence joins TRBV7-8 and TRBJ2-2; TRBD2 matches 8 bases. Unmatched junction bases numbered 8, after V lost 3 bases and J lost 5 bases. The CDR3 covers 16 residues. The germline V gene has CDR1 SGHVS and CDR2 FQNEAQ. CDR3 sequence reads: CASSFIGRALTGELFF. CDR3 in DNA: TGTGCCAGCAGCTTTATCGGGAGGGCCTTAACCGGGGAGCTGTTTTTT.

V is TRBV6-5 and J is TRBJ2-3, with 8 bases matching TRBD2. The CDR3 loop spans 16 amino acids. Germline lookup yields CDR1 MNHEY and CDR2 SVGAGI. J gave up 0 bases and V 1 base, and 3 bases lay outside the gene matches. The CDR3 loop reads CASSYFSGASTDTQYF. In DNA, the CDR3 is TGTGCCAGCAGTTACTTTAGCGGGGCTAGCACAGATACGCAGTATTTT.

The sample holds one count of this clonotype. The rearrangement links TRBV12-3 or TRBV12-4 to TRBJ2-1; 7 bases are shared with TRBD1. V lost 5 bases, J lost 3 bases, and 7 bases stayed unmatched. The CDR3 totals 15 residues. In DNA, the CDR3 is TGTGCCAGCAGTCCAGGGGGAACCATCTACAATGAGCAGTTCTTC. It encodes CASSPGGTIYNEQFF.

The chain recombines TRBV20-1 with TRBJ2-3; tentatively, D is TRBD2 (6 bases). The germline CDR1 and CDR2 sequences are DFQATT and SNEGSKA (reference sequence). Trimming removed 3 bases from V and 5 bases from J, with 15 bases in between. The CDR3 loop spans 14 amino acids. This CDR3 is CSASRSRELDTQYF. The DNA for the CDR3 is TGCAGTGCTAGCCGGAGTCGGGAGTTAGATACGCAGTATTTT.

This clonotype came up a few times. V gene TRBV19 combines with J gene TRBJ2-5, with D perhaps matching TRBD2 (7 bases). This CDR3 is 13 amino acids long. CDR1 and CDR2 (germline): LNHDA, SQIVND (reference sequence). V was pared by 6 bases and J by 4 bases, with 12 bases between. CDR3 protein: CASRKGGGETQYF. The DNA for the CDR3 is TGTGCCAGTAGAAAGGGGGGGGGAGAGACCCAGTACTTC.

The genes are TRBV10-3 and TRBJ1-1; weak D call: TRBD1 (6 bases). This CDR3 is built from 13 residues. Trimming cost V 6 bases and J 6 bases, with 14 bases left between them. The germline V gene has CDR1 ENHRY and CDR2 SYGVKD. The CDR3 bases are TGTGCCATCAGGGGAGCTAGACAGGCTGAAGCTTTCTTT. It specifies CAIRGARQAEAFF.

This clonotype was found a few times. The genes are TRBV5-6 and TRBJ2-7; possible D gene TRBD2, 5 bases. Germline V gene data show CDR1 as SGHDT and CDR2 as YYEEEE. Trimming pared 4 bases from V and 3 bases from J, leaving 8 bases between. This CDR3 is built from 12 residues. The CDR3 nucleotides read TGTGCCAGCAGCACGGGGTTCTACGAGCAGTACGTC. Translated: CASSTGFYEQYV.

This clonotype occurred a few times. V is TRBV7-6 and J is TRBJ2-7, with D maybe TRBD2 (6 bases). The CDR3 is made up of 14 amino acids. The V gene lost 6 bases and the J gene lost 3 bases, with 15 bases spanning the gap. From germline, CDR1 is SGHVS and CDR2 FNYEAQ. CDR3 coding DNA: TGTGCCAGCAGTTCTTTTGGGACTGACTACGAGCAGTACTTC. This translates into CASSSFGTDYEQYF. Supplemented by reference TRBV7-6 and TRBJ2-7, the full variable domain reads GAGVSQSPRYKVTKRGQDVALRCDPISGHVSLYWYRQALGQGPEFLTYFNYEAQQDKSGLPNDRFSAERPEGSISTLTIQRTEQRDSAMYRCASSSFGTDYEQYFGPGTRLTVT.

This clonotype was observed a few times. The chain couples TRBV7-3 to TRBJ2-1; 11 nucleotides agree with TRBD1. V shed 5 bases, J shed 7 bases, and the junction held 7 bases outside the gene matches. CDR3 length: 15 amino acids. Looked up from germline, CDR1 is SGHTA and CDR2 is FQGTGA. The CDR3, as DNA: TGTGCCAGCAGCCCTCGGACAGGGGGCAAGAATGAGCAGTTCTTC. Protein sequence: CASSPRTGGKNEQFF.

This clonotype was detected a few times. This sequence joins TRBV6-6 and TRBJ1-3; TRBD1 is a possible D gene (5 bases). CDR3 length: 15 amino acids. Trimming pared 5 bases from V and 0 bases from J, leaving 11 bases between. CDR1 and CDR2 (germline): MNHNY, SVGAGI (reference sequence). The CDR3 DNA is TGTGCCAGCAGTACAGGCTTAAACTCTGGAAACACCATATATTTT. This sequence encodes CASSTGLNSGNTIYF.

This clonotype has ten or more counts. The V call is TRBV7-8, the J call TRBJ2-1, with D possibly being TRBD1 or TRBD2 (5 bases each). Germline CDR1 reads SGHVS; CDR2 reads FQNEAQ. V lost 3 bases, J lost 6 bases, and 12 bases lay in between. This CDR3 contains 14 residues. CDR3 in amino acids: CASSFGRGGNEQFF. The CDR3 nucleotides read TGTGCCAGCAGCTTCGGACGTGGGGGCAATGAGCAGTTCTTC. The variable domain in full, completed from reference TRBV7-8 and TRBJ2-1, reads GAGVSQSPRYKVAKRGQDVALRCDPISGHVSLFWYQQALGQGPEFLTYFQNEAQLDKSGLPSDRFFAERPEGSVSTLKIQRTQQEDSAVYLCASSFGRGGNEQFFGPGTRLTVL.

Here the CDR3 reads CASSQGRENTEAFF. The DNA of the CDR3 is TGCGCCAGCAGCCAAGGACGAGAGAACACTGAAGCTTTCTTT. This chain uses TRBV4-1 with TRBJ1-1; D is undetermined. CDR3 length equals 14 residues. CDR1 is MGHRA, CDR2 YSYEKL, per germline. The V gene lost 1 base and the J gene lost 1 base, with 7 bases spanning the gap.

This clonotype was observed at least ten times. The chain uses TRBV7-2 and TRBJ2-7, with no clear D. Trimming stripped 5 bases from V and 6 bases from J, with 11 bases between. The germline V gene has CDR1 SGHTA and CDR2 FQGNSA. This CDR3 spans 12 amino acids. The CDR3 DNA sequence: TGTGCCAGCAGCGACCCGCCCTCCGAGCAGTACTTC. Translating gives CASSDPPSEQYF.

This clonotype showed up just a few times. The chain employs TRBV11-3 and TRBJ2-5, with a possible D match to TRBD2 (6 bases). CDR1 and CDR2 (germline): SGHNT, YENEEA. This CDR3 region has 15 residues. V was trimmed by 5 bases and J by 5 bases, leaving 18 bases between them. CDR3 residues: CASSPRRTSLETQYF. As DNA, the CDR3 is TGTGCCAGCAGCCCGCGGAGAACTAGCCTGGAGACCCAGTACTTC.

A few counts support this clonotype. The J gene is TRBJ1-1, the V gene TRBV19, with TRBD1 as a possible D gene (6 bases). From germline, CDR1 is LNHDA and CDR2 SQIVND (reference sequence). Trimming removed 5 bases at V and 5 bases at J, with 12 bases between. This CDR3 is 13 amino acids long. CDR3 residues: CASSSQGWTEAFF. CDR3 bases: TGTGCCAGTAGTTCCCAGGGGTGGACTGAAGCTTTCTTT.

This chain joins TRBV25-1 and TRBJ1-1; no clear D. In germline, CDR1 is MGHDK, CDR2 SYGVNS. V was cut by 9 bases and J by 3 bases, with 14 bases left in between. This CDR3 comprises 13 residues. CDR3 DNA: TGTGCCAGGGCGCCCCCCTGGGACACTGAAGCTTTCTTT. It codes for CARAPPWDTEAFF.

This clonotype was observed a few times. The chain links TRBV6-1 to TRBJ2-6, with a tentative D call TRBD2 (6 bases). V was pared by 10 bases and J by 10 bases, with 23 bases between. CDR1 and CDR2 from the germline V gene are MNHNS and SASEGT. The length of the CDR3 is 15 residues. This CDR3 reads CATAVQGGLPNVLTF. The CDR3, as DNA: TGTGCCACCGCGGTCCAGGGAGGCTTGCCGAACGTCCTGACTTTC.

This clonotype was counted a single time. Its ends do not fully match the called genes, so a read error is possible. J is TRBJ1-5 and V is TRBV12-3 or TRBV12-4; D uncertain. The CDR3 contains 13 residues. The chain's CDR3 is CAGSGQANQPQHF. As DNA, the CDR3 is TGTGCCGGCAGTGGGCAGGCTAATCAGCCCCAGCATTTT.

Only a few counts were recorded for this clonotype. The chain employs TRBV5-5 and TRBJ1-5; possibly TRBD1 for D (6 bases). This CDR3 comprises 16 residues. Germline V gene lookup returns CDR1 SGHKS and CDR2 YYEKEE (reference sequence). V was clipped by 0 bases and J by 3 bases, with 13 bases between them. CDR3 coding DNA: TGTGCCAGCAGCTTGGGTACAGGGACGGTCAATCAGCCCCAGCATTTT. It specifies CASSLGTGTVNQPQHF.

This clonotype showed up just a few times. V and J are TRBV5-4 and TRBJ1-2; 7 nucleotides line up with TRBD1. This CDR3 spans 14 amino acids. Germline lookup yields CDR1 SGHNT and CDR2 YYREEE (reference sequence). Trimming cost V 1 base and J 6 bases; bases outside gene matches: 6. The DNA for the CDR3 is TGTGCCAGCAGCTTGTTCCAGGGGGTGGATGGCTACACCTTC. Translation: CASSLFQGVDGYTF.

V gene TRBV19 combines with J gene TRBJ2-6, with 9 nucleotides matching TRBD1. The trim removed 5 bases at V and 4 bases at J, leaving 6 bases unmatched. The CDR3 runs to 16 residues. CDR1 is LNHDA, CDR2 SQIVND, per germline (reference sequence). The CDR3 protein is CASSQRTGAGANVLTF. The CDR3 DNA is TGTGCCAGTAGTCAACGGACAGGGGCAGGGGCCAACGTCCTGACTTTC.